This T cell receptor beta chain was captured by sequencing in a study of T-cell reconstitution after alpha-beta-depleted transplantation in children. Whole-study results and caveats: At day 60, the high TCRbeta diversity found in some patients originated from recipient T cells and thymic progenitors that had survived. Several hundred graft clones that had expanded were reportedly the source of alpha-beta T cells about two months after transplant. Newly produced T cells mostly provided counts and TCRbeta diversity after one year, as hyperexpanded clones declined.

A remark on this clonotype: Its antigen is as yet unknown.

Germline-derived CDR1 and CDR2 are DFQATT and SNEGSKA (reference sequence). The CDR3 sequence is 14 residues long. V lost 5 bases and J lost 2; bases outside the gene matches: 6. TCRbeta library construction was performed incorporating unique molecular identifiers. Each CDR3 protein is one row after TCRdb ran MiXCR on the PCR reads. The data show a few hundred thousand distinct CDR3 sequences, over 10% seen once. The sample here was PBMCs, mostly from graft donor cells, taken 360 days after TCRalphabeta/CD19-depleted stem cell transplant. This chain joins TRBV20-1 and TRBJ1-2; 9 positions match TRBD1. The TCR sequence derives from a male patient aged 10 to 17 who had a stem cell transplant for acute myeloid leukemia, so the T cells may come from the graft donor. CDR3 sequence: CSALRDRANYGYTF. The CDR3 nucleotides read TGCAGTGCTTTGCGGGACAGGGCAAACTATGGCTACACCTTC.